This TCR beta chain is drawn from a study of T cell responses to AZD1222 COVID-19 vaccine. Study-level results: At 160-218 and 743-854, vaccine-associated CD4 TCRs were dominant, and they spanned spike. Donors were largely white British and mainly female; clonal diversity was possibly underestimated. Sampling that yielded the repertoires occurred only after the peak T cell response.

This CDR3 is 13 amino acids long. Trimming stripped 4 bases from V and 4 bases from J, with 8 bases between. TCRdb keeps only in-frame clones here, not all; method: immunoSEQ multiplex PCR. The sample has roughly 55,000 clones, 87% seen once. With respect to this clone: Its antigen is currently unknown.

The genes are TRBV12-3 or TRBV12-4 and TRBJ2-1, with D maybe TRBD1 (6 bases). The receptor was derived from an adult in good health. The starting material was peripheral blood, obtained on day 0 of AZD1222 vaccination. As DNA, the CDR3 is TGTGCCAGCAGTTCAGGGGTTTACAATGAGCAGTTCTTC. This codes for CASSSGVYNEQFF.